What follows is one T cell receptor beta chain and its context. No antigen is known for it. Per germline, CDR1 GTSNPN and CDR2 SVGIG (reference sequence). The CDR3 consists of 12 residues. The data belong to a study of blood T cells in healthy people across ages. Broader study findings: Investigators treated diversity estimates from one million T cells as underestimates.

A second PCR, run for roughly 7 to 11 cycles, used a sample-barcoded 5' primer plus a J-beta primer mix. Researchers report that each sample yielded at least 3 million CDR3-containing paired-end reads. Via MiXCR, TCRdb re-called the 5' RACE reads, giving one row per CDR3 protein. The sample lists around 900,000 distinct CDR3 sequences, 45% to 60% seen once, with about 22% in the top ten. The chain couples TRBV30 to TRBJ2-5; D is unresolved. The sample was blood. This clonotype was sampled from a woman in her sixties or seventies in good health. CDR3 bases: TGTGCGGTTGGCGTCCCGGGAGAGACCCAGTACTTC. This gives the protein CAVGVPGETQYF.